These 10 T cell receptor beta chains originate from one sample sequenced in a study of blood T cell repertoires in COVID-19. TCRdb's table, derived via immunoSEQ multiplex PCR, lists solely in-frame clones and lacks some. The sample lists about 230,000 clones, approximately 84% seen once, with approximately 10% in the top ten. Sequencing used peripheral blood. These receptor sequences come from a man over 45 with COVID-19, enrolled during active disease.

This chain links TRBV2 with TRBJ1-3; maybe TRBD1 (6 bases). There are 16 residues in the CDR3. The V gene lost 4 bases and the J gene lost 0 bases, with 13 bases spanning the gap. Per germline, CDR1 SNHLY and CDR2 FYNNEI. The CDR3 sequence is CASSGNRDRSGNTIYF. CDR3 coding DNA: TGTGCCAGCAGTGGAAACAGGGATCGCTCTGGAAACACCATATATTTT.

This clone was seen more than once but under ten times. Written as DNA, the CDR3 is TGTGCCAGCAGTTTGACAGGGGGCTACAATGAGCAGTTCTTC. Residues: CASSLTGGYNEQFF. The chain has TRBV28 and TRBJ2-1, with TRBD1 matching 9 bases. The CDR3 totals 14 residues. The germline V gene has CDR1 MDHEN and CDR2 SYDVKM. V trimming: 3 bases; J trimming: 3 bases; junction bases outside the gene matches: 0.

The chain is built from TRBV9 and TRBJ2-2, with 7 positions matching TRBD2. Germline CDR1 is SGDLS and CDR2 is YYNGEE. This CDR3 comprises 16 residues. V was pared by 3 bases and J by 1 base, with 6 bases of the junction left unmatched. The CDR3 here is CASSATGTKNTGELFF. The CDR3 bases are TGTGCCAGCAGCGCCACCGGGACTAAGAACACCGGGGAGCTGTTTTTT.

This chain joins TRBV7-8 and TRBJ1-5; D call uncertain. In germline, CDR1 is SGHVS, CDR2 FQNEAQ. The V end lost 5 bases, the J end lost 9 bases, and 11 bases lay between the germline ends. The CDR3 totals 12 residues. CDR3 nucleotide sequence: TGTGCCAGCAGCCCCGATCGCGGGCCCCAGCATTTT. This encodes CASSPDRGPQHF.

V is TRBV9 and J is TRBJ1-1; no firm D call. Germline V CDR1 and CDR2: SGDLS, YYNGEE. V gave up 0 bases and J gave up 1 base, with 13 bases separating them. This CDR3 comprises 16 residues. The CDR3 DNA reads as TGTGCCAGCAGCGTAGGGGGAGACCAGAGGAACACTGAAGCTTTCTTT. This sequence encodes CASSVGGDQRNTEAFF.

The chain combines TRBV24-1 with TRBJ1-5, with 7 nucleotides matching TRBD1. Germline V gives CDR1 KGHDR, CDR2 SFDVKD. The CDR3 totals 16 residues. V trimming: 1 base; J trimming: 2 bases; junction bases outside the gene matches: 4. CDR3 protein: CATSDLNRGRNQPQHF. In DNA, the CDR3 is TGTGCCACCAGTGATTTAAACAGGGGTCGCAATCAGCCCCAGCATTTT.

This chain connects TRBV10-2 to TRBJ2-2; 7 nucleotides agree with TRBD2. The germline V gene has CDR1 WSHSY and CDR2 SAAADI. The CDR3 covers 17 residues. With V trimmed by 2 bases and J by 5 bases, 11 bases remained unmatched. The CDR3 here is CASSEMTGGSGTGELFF. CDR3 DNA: TGCGCCAGCAGTGAGATGACGGGCGGGAGCGGGACCGGGGAGCTGTTTTTT.

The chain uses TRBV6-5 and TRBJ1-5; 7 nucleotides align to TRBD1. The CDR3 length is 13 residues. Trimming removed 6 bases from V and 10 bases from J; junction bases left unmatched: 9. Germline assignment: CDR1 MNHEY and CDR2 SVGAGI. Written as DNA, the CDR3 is TGTGCCAGCAGCACGACAGGGTGGGAACCCCAGCATTTT. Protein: CASSTTGWEPQHF.

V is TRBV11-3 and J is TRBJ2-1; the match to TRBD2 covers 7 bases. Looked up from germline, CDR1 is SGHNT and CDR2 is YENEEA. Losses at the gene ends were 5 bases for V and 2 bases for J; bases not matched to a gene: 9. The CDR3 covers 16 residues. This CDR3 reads CASSPSGGRTYNEQFF. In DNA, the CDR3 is TGTGCCAGCAGCCCCAGTGGCGGGAGAACCTACAATGAGCAGTTCTTC. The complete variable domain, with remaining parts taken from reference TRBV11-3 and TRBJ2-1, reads EAGVVQSPRYKIIEKKQPVAFWCNPISGHNTLYWYLQNLGQGPELLIRYENEEAVDDSQLPKDRFSAERLKGVDSTLKIQPAELGDSAVYLCASSPSGGRTYNEQFFGPGTRLTVL.

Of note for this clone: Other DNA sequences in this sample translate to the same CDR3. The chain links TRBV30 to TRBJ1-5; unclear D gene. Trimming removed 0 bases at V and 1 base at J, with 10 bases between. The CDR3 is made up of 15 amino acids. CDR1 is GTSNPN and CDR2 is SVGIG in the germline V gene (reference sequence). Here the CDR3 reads CAWSVVGGSNQPQHF. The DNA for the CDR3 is TGTGCCTGGAGTGTAGTGGGAGGAAGCAATCAGCCCCAGCATTTT.